These 9 T cell receptor beta chains were all obtained from the same sample, sequenced in a study of control samples from healthy donors and cancer patients. Method: immunoSEQ multiplex PCR; TCRdb's copy keeps in-frame clones and lacks some. Of some 120,000 clones in the sample, around 90% were seen once. The sample consisted of blood. These receptors were taken from a woman aged 70-85 years in good health.

About this clone itself: Other nucleotide sequences from this sample produce the same CDR3. V usage is TRBV6-5 and J usage is TRBJ2-3; TRBD2 matches 7 bases. Germline trimming cut 6 bases from V and 3 bases from J; bases unmatched to any gene: 6. Germline V gene data show CDR1 as MNHEY and CDR2 as SVGAGI. This CDR3 spans 14 amino acids. CDR3 nucleotide sequence: TGTGCCAGCAGGGGAGGGGCCTGGACAGATACGCAGTATTTT. Translation: CASRGGAWTDTQYF.

The rearrangement links TRBV9 to TRBJ2-1; no reliable D call. The V gene's germline CDR1 is SGDLS and CDR2 YYNGEE. Trimming shortened V by 0 bases and J by 9 bases, and 7 bases separated the two germline ends. The CDR3 sequence is 12 residues long. DNA of the CDR3: TGTGCCAGCAGCGTAGGGCAAACTGAGCAGTTCTTC. Its translation: CASSVGQTEQFF.

The chain couples TRBV10-3 to TRBJ2-7; 9 bases line up with TRBD1. This CDR3 is 15 amino acids long. CDR1 ENHRY and CDR2 SYGVKD come from the germline V gene. Germline trimming cut 2 bases from V and 4 bases from J; bases unmatched to any gene: 6. The CDR3 DNA follows: TGTGCCATCAGTGAGCCGAGACAGGGGGTTTACGAGCAGTACTTC. As protein: CAISEPRQGVYEQYF.

CDR3 bases: TGTGCCAGCAGCTGGTCCGGTAAACCCGGGGAGCTGTTTTTT. Translated: CASSWSGKPGELFF. The V call is TRBV5-4, the J call TRBJ2-2; D not certain. The CDR3 has 14 amino acids. Trimming shortened V by 3 bases and J by 6 bases, and 12 bases separated the two germline ends. Germline loops: CDR1 SGHNT, CDR2 YYREEE (reference sequence).

This chain connects TRBV24-1 to TRBJ1-1, with a possible D match to TRBD1 (6 bases). Germline V gene sequence: CDR1 KGHDR, CDR2 SFDVKD. CDR3 length equals 15 residues. Trimming shortened V by 3 bases and J by 1 base, and 11 bases separated the two germline ends. CDR3 loop: CATSDPTTGNTEAFF. The CDR3 DNA sequence: TGTGCCACCAGTGATCCGACGACAGGGAACACTGAAGCTTTCTTT.

The chain carries TRBV7-9 and TRBJ2-1; 8 bases align to TRBD2. Per germline, CDR1 SEHNR and CDR2 FQNEAQ (reference sequence). The CDR3 is 15 amino acids. Germline trimming cut 2 bases from V and 7 bases from J; bases unmatched to any gene: 7. CDR3 residues: CASSLSRKRGNEQFF. The CDR3 DNA reads as TGTGCCAGCAGCTTATCACGGAAGCGGGGGAATGAGCAGTTCTTC.

This clone was seen a single time. CDR3 coding DNA: TGTGCCAGCAGCGCAGGGACAGGTGAGGATTCACCCCTCCACTTT. Translation gives CASSAGTGEDSPLHF. The chain is built from TRBV9 and TRBJ1-6; 8 nucleotides line up with TRBD1. The CDR3 contains 15 residues. Germline CDR1 and CDR2: SGDLS and YYNGEE. V shed 3 bases and J 8 bases; nucleotides not matched to a gene: 7.

The chain is built from TRBV28 and TRBJ1-3; a weak D match, TRBD1 (6 bases). The germline CDR1 and CDR2 sequences are MDHEN and SYDVKM. The germline V and J ends were trimmed by 3 bases and 1 base, with 13 bases remaining between them. The CDR3 runs 16 residues. This CDR3 reads CASSFLGAPSGNTIYF. The CDR3 DNA reads TGTGCCAGCAGTTTTCTGGGGGCGCCTTCTGGAAACACCATATATTTT.

The chain employs TRBV18 and TRBJ1-2; D gene unclear. In germline, CDR1 is KGHSH, CDR2 LQKENI. V was shortened by 1 base and J by 0 bases, with 15 bases between the two germline ends. The CDR3 has 17 residues. CDR3 sequence (DNA): TGTGCCAGCTCACCACAGAATCAACGGATAGCTAACTATGGCTACACCTTC. Encoded protein: CASSPQNQRIANYGYTF. Based on the CDR3 plus reference TRBV18 and TRBJ1-2, the full variable domain is NAGVMQNPRHLVRRRGQEARLRCSPMKGHSHVYWYRQLPEEGLKFMVYLQKENIIDESGMPKERFSAEFPKEGPSILRIQQVVRGDSAAYFCASSPQNQRIANYGYTFGSGTRLTVV.